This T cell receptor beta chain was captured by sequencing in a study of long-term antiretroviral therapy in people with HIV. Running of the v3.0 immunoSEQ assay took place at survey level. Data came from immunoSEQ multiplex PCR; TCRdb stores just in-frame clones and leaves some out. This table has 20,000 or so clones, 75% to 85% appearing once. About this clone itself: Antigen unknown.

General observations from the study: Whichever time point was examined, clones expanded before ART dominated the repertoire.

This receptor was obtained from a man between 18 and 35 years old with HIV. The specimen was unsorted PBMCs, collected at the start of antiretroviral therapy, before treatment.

CDR3 DNA sequence: TGTGCCAGTAGTATACAGGGGGCTAACGAGCAGTACTTC. Translation: CASSIQGANEQYF. The V gene is TRBV19, the J gene TRBJ2-7, with 8 bases identical to TRBD1. CDR3 size: 13 residues. Unmatched junction bases numbered 2, after V lost 2 bases and J lost 5 bases. Germline assignment: CDR1 LNHDA and CDR2 SQIVND (reference sequence). Full variable domain (rest looked up from reference TRBV19 and TRBJ2-7): DGGITQSPKYLFRKEGQNVTLSCEQNLNHDAMYWYRQDPGQGLRLIYYSQIVNDFQKGDIAEGYSVSREKKESFPLTVTSAQKNPTAFYLCASSIQGANEQYFGPGTRLTVT.